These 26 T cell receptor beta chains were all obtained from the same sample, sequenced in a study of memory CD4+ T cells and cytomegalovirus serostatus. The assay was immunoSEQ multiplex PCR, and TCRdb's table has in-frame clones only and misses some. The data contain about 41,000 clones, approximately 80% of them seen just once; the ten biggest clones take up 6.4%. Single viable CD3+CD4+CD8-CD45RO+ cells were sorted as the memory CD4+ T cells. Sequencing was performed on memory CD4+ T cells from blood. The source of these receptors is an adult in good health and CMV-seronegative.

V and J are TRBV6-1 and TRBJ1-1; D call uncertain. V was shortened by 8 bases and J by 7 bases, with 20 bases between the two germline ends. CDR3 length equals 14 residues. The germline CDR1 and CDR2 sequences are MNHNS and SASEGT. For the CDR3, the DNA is TGTGCCAGCCGTACAACTGTGGAAACCGGTGAAGCTTTCTTT. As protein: CASRTTVETGEAFF.

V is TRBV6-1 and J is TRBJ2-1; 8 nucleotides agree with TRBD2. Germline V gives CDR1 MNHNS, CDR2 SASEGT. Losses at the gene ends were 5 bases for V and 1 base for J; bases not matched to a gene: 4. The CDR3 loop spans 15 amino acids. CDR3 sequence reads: CASSRAGVSYNEQFF. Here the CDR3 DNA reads TGTGCCAGCAGTCGAGCGGGGGTATCCTACAATGAGCAGTTCTTC.

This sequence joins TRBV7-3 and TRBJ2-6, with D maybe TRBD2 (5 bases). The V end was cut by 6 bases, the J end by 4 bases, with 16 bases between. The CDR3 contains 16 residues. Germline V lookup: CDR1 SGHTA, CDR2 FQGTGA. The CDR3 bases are TGTGCCAGCAGTCCGGTGGCGGGTGACGGGGCCAACGTCCTGACTTTC. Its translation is CASSPVAGDGANVLTF.

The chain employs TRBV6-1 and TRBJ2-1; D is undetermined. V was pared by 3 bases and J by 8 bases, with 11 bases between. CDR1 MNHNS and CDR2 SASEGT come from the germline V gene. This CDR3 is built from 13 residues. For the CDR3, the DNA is TGTGCCAGCAGTGACCCCTTCGGACATGAGCAGTTCTTC. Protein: CASSDPFGHEQFF.

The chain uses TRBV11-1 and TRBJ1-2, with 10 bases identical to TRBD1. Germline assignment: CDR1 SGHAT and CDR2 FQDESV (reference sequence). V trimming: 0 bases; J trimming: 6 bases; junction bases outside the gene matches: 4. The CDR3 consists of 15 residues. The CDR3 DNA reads TGTGCCAGCAGCTTAGCTTTGACAGGGGGCGATGGCTACACCTTC. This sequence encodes CASSLALTGGDGYTF.

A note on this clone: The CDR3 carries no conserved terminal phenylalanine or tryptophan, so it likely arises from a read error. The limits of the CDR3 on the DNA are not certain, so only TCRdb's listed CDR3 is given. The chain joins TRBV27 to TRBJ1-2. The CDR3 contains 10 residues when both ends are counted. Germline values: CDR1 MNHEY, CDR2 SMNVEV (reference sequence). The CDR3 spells CASSWFRPKR.

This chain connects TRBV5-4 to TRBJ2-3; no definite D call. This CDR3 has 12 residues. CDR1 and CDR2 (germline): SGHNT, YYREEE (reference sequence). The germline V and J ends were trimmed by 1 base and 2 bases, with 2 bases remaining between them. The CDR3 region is CASSLYTDTQYF. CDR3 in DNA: TGTGCCAGCAGCTTGTACACAGATACGCAGTATTTT.

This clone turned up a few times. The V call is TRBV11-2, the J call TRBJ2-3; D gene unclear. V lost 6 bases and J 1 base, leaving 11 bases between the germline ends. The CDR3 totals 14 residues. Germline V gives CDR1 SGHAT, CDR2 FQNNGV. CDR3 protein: CASRSRVGTDTQYF. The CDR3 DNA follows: TGTGCCAGCAGGTCCAGAGTTGGCACAGATACGCAGTATTTT.

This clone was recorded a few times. The CDR3 protein is CASSQGARTGGKNTQYF. The CDR3, as DNA: TGCGCCAGCAGCCAAGGTGCCCGGACAGGGGGCAAAAATACGCAGTATTTT. The genes are TRBV4-1 and TRBJ2-3, with 11 bases matching TRBD1. CDR1 MGHRA and CDR2 YSYEKL come from the germline V gene. Trimming took 1 base from V and 7 from J; bases not matched to a gene: 10. The CDR3 consists of 17 residues.

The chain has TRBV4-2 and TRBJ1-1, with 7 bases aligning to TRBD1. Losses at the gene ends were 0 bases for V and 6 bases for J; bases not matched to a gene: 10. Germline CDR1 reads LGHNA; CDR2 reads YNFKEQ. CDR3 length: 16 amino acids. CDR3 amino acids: CASSQDLVRGLAEAFF. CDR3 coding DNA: TGTGCCAGCAGCCAAGATTTGGTCAGGGGGTTGGCTGAAGCTTTCTTT.

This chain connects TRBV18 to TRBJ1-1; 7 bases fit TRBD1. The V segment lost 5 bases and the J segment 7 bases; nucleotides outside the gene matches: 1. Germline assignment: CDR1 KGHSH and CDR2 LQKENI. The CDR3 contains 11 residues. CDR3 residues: CASSRDSEAFF. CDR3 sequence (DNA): TGTGCCAGCTCAAGGGACAGTGAAGCTTTCTTT.

The CDR3 DNA sequence: TGTGCCAGCAGACAAGCCGGGACCAGCCGGACAGATACGCAGTATTTT. Protein: CASRQAGTSRTDTQYF. The chain couples TRBV7-2 to TRBJ2-3; D possibly matches TRBD1 or TRBD2 (5 bases each). Germline V gene sequence: CDR1 SGHTA, CDR2 FQGNSA. The CDR3 is 16 residues long. V lost 6 bases, J lost 3 bases, and 19 bases lay in between.

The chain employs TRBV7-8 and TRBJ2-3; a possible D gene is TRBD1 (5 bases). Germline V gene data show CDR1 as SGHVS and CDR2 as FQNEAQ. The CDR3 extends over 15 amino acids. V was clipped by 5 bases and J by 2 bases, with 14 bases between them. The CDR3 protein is CASSIHRIFTDTQYF. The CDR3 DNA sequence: TGTGCCAGCAGCATACACAGGATTTTCACAGATACGCAGTATTTT.

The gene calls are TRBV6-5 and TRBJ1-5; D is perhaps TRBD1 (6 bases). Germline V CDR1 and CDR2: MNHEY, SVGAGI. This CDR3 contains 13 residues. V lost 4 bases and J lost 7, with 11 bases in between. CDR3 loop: CASSWSRGQPQHF. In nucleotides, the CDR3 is TGTGCCAGCAGTTGGTCCAGGGGCCAGCCCCAGCATTTT.

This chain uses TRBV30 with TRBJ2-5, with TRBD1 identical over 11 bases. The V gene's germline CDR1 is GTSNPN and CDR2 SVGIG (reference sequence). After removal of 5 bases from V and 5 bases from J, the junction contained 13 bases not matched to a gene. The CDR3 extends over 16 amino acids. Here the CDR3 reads CAWRTGTGGVEETQYF. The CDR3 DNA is TGTGCCTGGCGTACAGGGACAGGGGGGGTGGAGGAGACCCAGTACTTC.

CDR3 loop: CASSPGAGNTIYF. CDR3 nucleotides: TGTGCCAGCAGCCCTGGGGCCGGAAACACCATATATTTT. The chain has TRBV7-2 and TRBJ1-3, with TRBD1 as a possible D gene (5 bases). Trimming removed 5 bases from V and 4 bases from J, with 9 bases in between. The CDR3 extends over 13 amino acids. The germline V gene encodes CDR1 SGHTA and CDR2 FQGNSA. The full variable domain, rest sourced from reference TRBV7-2 and TRBJ1-3, is GAGVSQSPSNKVTEKGKDVELRCDPISGHTALYWYRQSLGQGLEFLIYFQGNSAPDKSGLPSDRFSAERTGGSVSTLTIQRTQQEDSAVYLCASSPGAGNTIYFGEGSWLTVV.

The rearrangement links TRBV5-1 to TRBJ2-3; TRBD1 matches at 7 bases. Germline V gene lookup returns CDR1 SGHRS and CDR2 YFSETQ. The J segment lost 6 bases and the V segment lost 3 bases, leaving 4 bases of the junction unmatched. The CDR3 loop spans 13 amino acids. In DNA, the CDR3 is TGCGCCAGCAGCTACGAGGGGGCGGATACGCAGTATTTT. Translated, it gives CASSYEGADTQYF. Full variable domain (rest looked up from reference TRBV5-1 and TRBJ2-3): KAGVTQTPRYLIKTRGQQVTLSCSPISGHRSVSWYQQTPGQGLQFLFEYFSETQRNKGNFPGRFSGRQFSNSRSEMNVSTLELGDSALYLCASSYEGADTQYFGPGTRLTVL.

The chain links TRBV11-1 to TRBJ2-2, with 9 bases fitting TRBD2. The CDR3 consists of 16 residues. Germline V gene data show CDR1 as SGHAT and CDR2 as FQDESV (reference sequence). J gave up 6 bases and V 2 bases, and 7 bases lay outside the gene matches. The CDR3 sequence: CASSLTGLAPAGELFF. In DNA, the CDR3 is TGTGCCAGCAGCTTAACCGGACTAGCGCCGGCCGGGGAGCTGTTTTTT.

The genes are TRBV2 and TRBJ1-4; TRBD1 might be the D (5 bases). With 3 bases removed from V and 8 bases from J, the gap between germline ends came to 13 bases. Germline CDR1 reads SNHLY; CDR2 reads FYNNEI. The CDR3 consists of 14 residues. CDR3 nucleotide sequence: TGTGCCAGCAGTGACGTGGGTTGGGACGAAAAACTGTTTTTT. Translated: CASSDVGWDEKLFF.

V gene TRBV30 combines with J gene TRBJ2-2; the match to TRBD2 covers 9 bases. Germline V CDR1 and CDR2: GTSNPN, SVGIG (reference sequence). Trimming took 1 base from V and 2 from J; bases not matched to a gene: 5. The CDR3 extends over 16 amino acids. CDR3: CAWSAGLAFNTGELFF. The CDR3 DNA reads TGTGCCTGGAGTGCCGGACTAGCGTTTAACACCGGGGAGCTGTTTTTT.

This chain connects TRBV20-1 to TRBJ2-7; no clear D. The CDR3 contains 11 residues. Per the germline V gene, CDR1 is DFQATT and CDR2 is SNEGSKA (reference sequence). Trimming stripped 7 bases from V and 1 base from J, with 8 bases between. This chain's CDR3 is CSVSHSYEQYF. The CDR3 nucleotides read TGCAGTGTCTCCCATTCCTACGAGCAGTACTTC.

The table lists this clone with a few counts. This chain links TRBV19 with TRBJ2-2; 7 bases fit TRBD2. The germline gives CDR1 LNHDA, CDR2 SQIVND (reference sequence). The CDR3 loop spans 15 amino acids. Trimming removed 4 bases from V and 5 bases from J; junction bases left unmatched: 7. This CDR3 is CASSNGAGATGELFF. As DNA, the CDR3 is TGTGCCAGTAGTAATGGCGCGGGAGCGACCGGGGAGCTGTTTTTT.

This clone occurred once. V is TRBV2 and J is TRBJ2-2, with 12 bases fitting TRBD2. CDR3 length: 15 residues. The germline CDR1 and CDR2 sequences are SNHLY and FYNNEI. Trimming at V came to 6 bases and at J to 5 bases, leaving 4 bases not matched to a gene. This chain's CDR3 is CASSLTSGRTGELFF. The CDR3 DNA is TGTGCCAGCAGCCTAACTAGCGGGAGGACCGGGGAGCTGTTTTTT.

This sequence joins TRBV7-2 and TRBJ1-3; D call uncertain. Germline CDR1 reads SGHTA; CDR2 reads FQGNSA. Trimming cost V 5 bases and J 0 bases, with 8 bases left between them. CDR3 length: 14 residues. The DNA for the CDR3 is TGTGCCAGCAGCCCGCGGAACTCTGGAAACACCATATATTTT. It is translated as CASSPRNSGNTIYF. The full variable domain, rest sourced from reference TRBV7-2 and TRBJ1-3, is GAGVSQSPSNKVTEKGKDVELRCDPISGHTALYWYRQSLGQGLEFLIYFQGNSAPDKSGLPSDRFSAERTGGSVSTLTIQRTQQEDSAVYLCASSPRNSGNTIYFGEGSWLTVV.

CDR3 loop: CASSQMYVDPRRQETQYF. CDR3 nucleotides: TGCGCCAGCAGCCAAATGTATGTAGACCCTAGGCGGCAAGAGACCCAGTACTTC. This sequence joins TRBV4-3 and TRBJ2-5; no reliable D call. Per germline, CDR1 LGHNA and CDR2 YSLEER. Between the trimmed V and J ends, which lost 2 bases and 2 bases, there was a span of 21 bases. This CDR3 is 18 amino acids long.

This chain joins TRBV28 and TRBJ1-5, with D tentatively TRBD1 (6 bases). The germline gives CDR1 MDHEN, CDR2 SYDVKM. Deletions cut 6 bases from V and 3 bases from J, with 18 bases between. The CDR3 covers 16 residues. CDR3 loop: CASSPHGGGPNQPQHF. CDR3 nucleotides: TGTGCCAGCAGCCCTCACGGGGGGGGGCCCAATCAGCCCCAGCATTTT. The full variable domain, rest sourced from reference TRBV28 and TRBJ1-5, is DVKVTQSSRYLVKRTGEKVFLECVQDMDHENMFWYRQDPGLGLRLIYFSYDVKMKEKGDIPEGYSVSREKKERFSLILESASTNQTSMYLCASSPHGGGPNQPQHFGDGTRLSIL.